These T cell receptor beta chains were read from a single sample in a study of regulatory T cells in long-lasting Graves disease. Each CDR3 protein is one row after TCRdb ran MiXCR on the multiplex PCR reads. Of 550,000 to 650,000 distinct CDR3 sequences listed, about 16% are singletons. These data are also associated with another study on T cells in Graves' hyperthyroidism and ophthalmopathy.

The material was peripheral blood mononuclear cells (PBMCs), obtained at new diagnosis, from a patient treated with antithyroid drugs. The source of these receptors is a young man with Graves disease. CDR3s include the opening cysteine and the closing phenylalanine or tryptophan. D genes are given only for firm matches. Rows may omit the clone size; those that give it use once, few, many or a size class.

D	size	length	V	J	CDR3	DNA
NA	NA	15	TRBV27	TRBJ1-1	CASSPTTALNTEAFF	TGTGCCAGCAGTCCCACGACAGCGTTGAACACTGAAGCTTTCTTT
TRBD1	many	16	TRBV15	TRBJ2-3	CATSRAATGGTDTQYF	TGTGCCACCAGCAGAGCGGCGACAGGGGGCACAGATACGCAGTATTTT
NA	NA	16	TRBV27	TRBJ1-5	CASNPPQGWSNQPQHF	TGTGCCAGCAACCCACCCCAGGGTTGGAGCAATCAGCCCCAGCATTTT
TRBD2	NA	17	TRBV5-5	TRBJ2-2	CASSPGLAGAYTGELFF	TGTGCCAGCAGCCCGGGACTAGCGGGAGCCTACACCGGGGAGCTGTTTTTT
NA	few	13	TRBV10-3	TRBJ2-7	CATKDGNAYEQYF	TGTGCCACCAAGGACGGAAATGCCTACGAGCAGTACTTC
TRBD1	few	17	TRBV11-2	TRBJ1-3	CASSSGQGRWGGNTIYF	TGTGCCAGCAGCTCGGGACAGGGAAGGTGGGGTGGAAACACCATATATTTT
TRBD2	few	18	TRBV29-1	TRBJ2-1	CSVLGTSGSGGGYNEQFF	TGCAGCGTCCTCGGGACTAGCGGGAGTGGGGGGGGTTACAATGAGCAGTTCTTC
NA	NA	15	TRBV2	TRBJ1-1	CASSPLFGQDTEAFF	TGTGCCAGCTCACCCCTTTTCGGGCAGGACACTGAAGCTTTCTTT
TRBD2	NA	14	TRBV6-2/TRBV6-3	TRBJ2-3	CATNPGLRWDTQYF	TGTGCCACCAACCCGGGACTAAGATGGGATACGCAGTATTTT
TRBD2	NA	18	TRBV5-1	TRBJ2-1	CASSLWSGLAGGDNEQFF	TGCGCCAGCAGCTTGTGGTCGGGACTAGCGGGAGGTGACAATGAGCAGTTCTTC
NA	few	16	TRBV14	TRBJ1-1	CASSGTDTGRRGEAFF	TGTGCCAGCTCCGGGACGGATACAGGCAGACGAGGGGAAGCTTTCTTT
NA	many	15	TRBV2	TRBJ1-1	CASTGSPVSSTEAFF	TGTGCCAGCACGGGGAGCCCCGTTAGTAGCACTGAAGCTTTCTTT
NA	NA	16	TRBV11-3	TRBJ1-2	CASSLNNLRGNYGYTF	TGTGCCAGCAGCTTAAACAATCTTCGTGGGAATTATGGCTACACCTTC
TRBD1	many	15	TRBV5-1	TRBJ2-3	CASSLEGQGTDTQYF	TGCGCCAGCAGCTTGGAGGGACAGGGAACAGATACGCAGTATTTT
NA	few	13	TRBV10-3	TRBJ1-5	CAISADGNQPQHF	TGTGCCATCAGTGCGGATGGCAATCAGCCCCAGCATTTT
NA	NA	14	TRBV28	TRBJ1-2	CASSSGGGSYGYTF	TGTGCCAGCAGTTCGGGGGGAGGGAGCTATGGCTACACCTTC
NA	many	13	TRBV29-1	TRBJ2-1	CSVLRGTVNEQFF	TGCAGCGTTTTGAGGGGTACTGTCAATGAGCAGTTCTTC
NA	few	14	TRBV27	TRBJ2-3	CASTIDRYTDTQYF	TGTGCCAGCACCATTGACAGGTACACAGATACGCAGTATTTT
TRBD2	many	14	TRBV20-1	TRBJ2-7	CSANSGRYTYEQYF	TGCAGTGCTAACAGCGGGAGGTATACCTACGAGCAGTACTTC
TRBD2	many	16	TRBV5-1	TRBJ2-3	CASRPTSGRAGDTQYF	TGCGCCAGCAGGCCAACTAGCGGGAGGGCCGGAGATACGCAGTATTTT
NA	NA	16	TRBV7-2	TRBJ2-5	CASSLARTRGRETQYF	TGTGCCAGCAGCTTAGCAAGGACTAGGGGGCGGGAGACCCAGTACTTC
NA	many	14	TRBV6-1	TRBJ1-1	CASSVTGSHTEAFF	TGTGCCAGCAGCGTTACAGGGTCTCACACTGAAGCTTTCTTT
TRBD2	NA	15	TRBV12-3/TRBV12-4	TRBJ2-7	CASTSTSGSSYEQYF	TGTGCCAGCACCTCGACTAGCGGGAGCTCCTACGAGCAGTACTTC
NA	many	15	TRBV5-1	TRBJ1-1	CASSLGPSQNTEAFF	TGCGCCAGCAGCTTAGGGCCCAGCCAGAACACTGAAGCTTTCTTT
NA	NA	16	TRBV7-6	TRBJ2-2	CASSFWQGSNTGELFF	TGTGCCAGCAGCTTCTGGCAGGGTTCGAACACCGGGGAGCTGTTTTTT
NA	many	15	TRBV5-6	TRBJ1-5	CASSSDGTYNQPQHF	TGTGCCAGCAGCTCGGACGGGACCTACAATCAGCCCCAGCATTTT
TRBD1	NA	15	TRBV3-1	TRBJ1-1	CASSRRQGQYTEAFF	TGTGCCAGCAGCCGCCGACAGGGACAGTACACTGAAGCTTTCTTT
TRBD2	many	19	TRBV7-9	TRBJ2-3	CASSSSWDYETSRTDTQYF	TGTGCCAGCAGCTCGTCTTGGGACTACGAAACCTCCCGCACAGATACGCAGTATTTT
NA	many	15	TRBV7-2	TRBJ2-1	CASSADSRNNNEQFF	TGTGCCAGCAGCGCGGACAGCCGAAATAACAATGAGCAGTTCTTC
NA	NA	15	TRBV5-1	TRBJ1-2	CASSLVGMEHYGYTF	TGCGCCAGCAGCTTGGTAGGGATGGAACACTATGGCTACACCTTC
NA	many	13	TRBV18	TRBJ2-1	CASSPRGHNEQFF	TGTGCCAGCTCACCCAGGGGTCACAATGAGCAGTTCTTC
NA	NA	14	TRBV5-6	TRBJ2-2	CASSLVRVAGELFF	TGTGCCAGCAGCTTGGTTAGGGTGGCCGGGGAGCTGTTTTTT
NA	many	15	TRBV5-1	TRBJ1-1	CASSSGPSMNTEAFF	TGCGCCAGCAGCTCAGGGCCGAGCATGAACACTGAAGCTTTCTTT
TRBD2	few	17	TRBV27	TRBJ2-3	CASSLLSPSGSSDTQYF	TGTGCCAGCAGTTTATTGTCTCCTAGCGGGAGCTCAGATACGCAGTATTTT
NA	few	15	TRBV19	TRBJ1-5	CASSIGNREGQPQHF	TGTGCCAGTAGTATAGGGAACAGGGAAGGACAGCCCCAGCATTTT
TRBD2	many	13	TRBV30	TRBJ2-1	CAWSGSGRRGQFF	TGTGCCTGGAGTGGAAGCGGGAGGAGAGGGCAGTTCTTC
TRBD2	many	14	TRBV12-3/TRBV12-4	TRBJ2-1	CASSFAGEPNEQFF	TGTGCCAGCAGTTTTGCGGGAGAACCCAATGAGCAGTTCTTC
NA	many	13	TRBV5-1	TRBJ1-2	CASSRWGDYGYTF	TGCGCCAGCAGCCGGTGGGGCGACTATGGCTACACCTTC
NA	many	16	TRBV7-9	TRBJ1-4	CASSLAGGSGNEKLFF	TGTGCCAGCAGCTTAGCCGGCGGGAGCGGTAACGAAAAACTGTTTTTT
TRBD2	many	15	TRBV20-1	TRBJ2-7	CSAWYLAEKGYEQYF	TGCAGTGCTTGGTACCTAGCGGAGAAGGGGTACGAGCAGTACTTC
NA	NA	21	TRBV12-3/TRBV12-4	TRBJ1-6	CASSLGPREQGRWGDNSPLHF	TGTGCCAGCAGTTTGGGACCAAGGGAACAGGGCCGCTGGGGGGACAATTCACCCCTCCACTTT
TRBD2	NA	15	TRBV20-1	TRBJ2-7	CSARDGGGDSYEQYF	TGCAGTGCTAGAGATGGCGGGGGGGACTCCTACGAGCAGTACTTC
NA	NA	17	TRBV7-9	TRBJ1-6	CASSLALTGTLDSPLHF	TGTGCCAGCAGCTTAGCGCTGACCGGGACCCTGGATTCACCCCTCCACTTT
TRBD2	NA	18	TRBV2	TRBJ2-1	CASSRGVRDWSSYNEQFF	TGTGCCAGCAGCCGGGGGGTTCGGGACTGGAGCTCCTACAATGAGCAGTTCTTC
NA	NA	15	TRBV5-8	TRBJ2-6	CASSFRGAGANVLTF	TGTGCCAGCAGCTTTCGGGGAGCTGGGGCCAACGTCCTGACTTTC
TRBD1	few	13	TRBV7-2	TRBJ2-7	CASSLEQGGAKYF	TGTGCCAGCAGCTTGGAACAGGGGGGAGCTAAGTACTTC